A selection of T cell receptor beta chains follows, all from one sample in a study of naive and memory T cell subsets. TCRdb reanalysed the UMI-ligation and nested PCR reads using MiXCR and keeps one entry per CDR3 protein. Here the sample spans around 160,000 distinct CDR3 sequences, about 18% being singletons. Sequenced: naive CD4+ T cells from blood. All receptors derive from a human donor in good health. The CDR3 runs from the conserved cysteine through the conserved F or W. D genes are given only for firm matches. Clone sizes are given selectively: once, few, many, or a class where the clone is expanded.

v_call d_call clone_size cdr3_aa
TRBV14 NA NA CASSLDRFEGETQYF
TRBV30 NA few CAWSAQSNTGELFF
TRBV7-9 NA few CASSPGEFVGEQYF
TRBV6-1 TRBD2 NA CASSTGLAGSYNEQFF
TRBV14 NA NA CASSPVGVNMNTEAFF
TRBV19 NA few CASRQGSSPLHF
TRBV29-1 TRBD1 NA CSGSQGAETQYF
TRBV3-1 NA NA CASSQGPDRYNEQFF
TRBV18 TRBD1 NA CASSPPGQAYNEQFF
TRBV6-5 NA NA CASSYSAYPTVETQYF
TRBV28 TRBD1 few CASSFDREGNTIYF
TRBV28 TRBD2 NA CASSLSLAGYNEQFF
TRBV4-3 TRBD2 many CASSQGPHSGTVGDTQYF
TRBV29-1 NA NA CSVDRSGDEQFF
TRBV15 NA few CATRPLEGVTDTQYF
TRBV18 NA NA CASSLRGAYNEQFF
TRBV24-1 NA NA CATSAGGGTDTQYF
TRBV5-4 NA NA CASSLGGRGDDYTF
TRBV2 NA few CASSEGGIGGDTQYF
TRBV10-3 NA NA CAISEVHTEAFF
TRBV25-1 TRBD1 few CASSVLSGGEGTEAFF
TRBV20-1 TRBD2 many CSYEYSGRAVNEQFF
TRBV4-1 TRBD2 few CASSPGLAGTSTDTQYF
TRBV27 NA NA CASSPEGRASTDTQYF
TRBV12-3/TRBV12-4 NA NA CASMDHQHYGYTF
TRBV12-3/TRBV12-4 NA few CASSFGLGPYEQYF
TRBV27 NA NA CASSTSNQPQHF
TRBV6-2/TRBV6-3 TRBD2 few CASTRTSGTYEQYF
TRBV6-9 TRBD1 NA CASSLVRQGWNEQFF
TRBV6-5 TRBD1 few CASRPGQGGIYEQYF
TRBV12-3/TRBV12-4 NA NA CASSYGSEQFF
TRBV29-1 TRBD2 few CSVALAGVKTQYF
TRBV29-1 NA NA CSVSWGNEQFF